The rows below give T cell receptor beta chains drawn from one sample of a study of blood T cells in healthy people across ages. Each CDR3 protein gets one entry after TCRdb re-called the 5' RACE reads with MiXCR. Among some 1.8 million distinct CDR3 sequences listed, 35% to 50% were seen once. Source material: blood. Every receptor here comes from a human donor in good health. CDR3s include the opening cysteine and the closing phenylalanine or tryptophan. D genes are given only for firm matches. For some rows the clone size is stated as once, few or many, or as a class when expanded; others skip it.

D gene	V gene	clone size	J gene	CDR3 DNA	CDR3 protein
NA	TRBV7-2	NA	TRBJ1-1	TGTGCCAGCAGCTTAGTATCAGGGGCGCCCCCGCTTGAAGCTTTCTTT	CASSLVSGAPPLEAFF
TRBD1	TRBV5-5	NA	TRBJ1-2	TGTGCCAGCAGCATCTCCGGACAGGGTCGGGGCTACACCTTC	CASSISGQGRGYTF
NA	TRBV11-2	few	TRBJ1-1	TGTGCCAGCACCGTAGGGGTCCTGAACACTGAAGCTTTCTTT	CASTVGVLNTEAFF
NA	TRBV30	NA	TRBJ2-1	TGTGCCTGGAGACCCGGGCCGTACAATGAGCAGTTCTTC	CAWRPGPYNEQFF
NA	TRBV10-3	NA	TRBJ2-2	TGTGCCATCAAGTTGGACCGGTCCACCGGGGAGCTGTTTTTT	CAIKLDRSTGELFF
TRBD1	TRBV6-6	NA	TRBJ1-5	TGTGCCAGCAGCCCTCCGGGACAGGGTACCGTGAATCAGCCCCAGCATTTT	CASSPPGQGTVNQPQHF
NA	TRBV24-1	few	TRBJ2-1	TGTGCCACCAGTGTGGCCGGAGTCTCGTCCTACAATGAGCAGTTCTTC	CATSVAGVSSYNEQFF
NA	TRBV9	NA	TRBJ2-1	TGTGCCAGCAGCGAGCCCAATTTCTACAATGAGCAGTTCTTC	CASSEPNFYNEQFF
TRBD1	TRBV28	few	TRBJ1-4	TGTGCCAGCAGGGGGACAGGGTCGAAAGGGGAAAAACTGTTTTTT	CASRGTGSKGEKLFF
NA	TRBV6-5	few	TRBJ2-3	TGTGCCAGCACGTTCCGCTCACCCACAGATACGCAGTATTTT	CASTFRSPTDTQYF
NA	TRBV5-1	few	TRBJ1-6	TGCGCCAGCAGCGCAAGAGGGTCACCCCTCCACTTT	CASSARGSPLHF
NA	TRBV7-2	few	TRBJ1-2	TGTGCCAGCAGCTTAGGGGAAGGGTTCTATGGCTACACCTTC	CASSLGEGFYGYTF
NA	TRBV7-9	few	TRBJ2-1	TGTGCCAGCAGCTTAAGATCGGAAGGAAATGAGCAGTTCTTC	CASSLRSEGNEQFF
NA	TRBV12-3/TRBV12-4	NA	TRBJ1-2	TGTGCCAGCAGTTACATCAGTAGGGGCGGTCGGTATGGCTACACCTTC	CASSYISRGGRYGYTF
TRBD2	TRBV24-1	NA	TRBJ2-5	TGTGCCACCAGTGATCCTAACTACCTAGCGGGGGCCGCAGAGACCCAGTACTTC	CATSDPNYLAGAAETQYF
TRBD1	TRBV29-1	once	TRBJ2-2	TGCGGCGCGGGACAGGGTGCGAACACCGGGGAGCTGTTTTTT	CGAGQGANTGELFF
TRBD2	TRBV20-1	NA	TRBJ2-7	TGCAGTGCTAGGGGTACTAGCGGGGTGTACGAGCAGTACTTC	CSARGTSGVYEQYF
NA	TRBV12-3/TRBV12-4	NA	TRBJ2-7	TGTGCCAGCAGCCGCGAGGGGTCGGGGGAGCAGTACTTC	CASSREGSGEQYF
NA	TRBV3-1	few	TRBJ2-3	TGTGCCAGCAGCCCCAAGAGGAGGGTAGGGGCAGATACGCAGTATTTT	CASSPKRRVGADTQYF
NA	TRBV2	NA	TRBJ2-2	TGTGCCAGCAGTGAACTGCGGGGAGGGGAGCTGTTTTTT	CASSELRGGELFF
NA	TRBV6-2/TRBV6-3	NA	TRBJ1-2	TGTGCCAGCAGTTCCCTGAGGATTTATGGCTACACCTTC	CASSSLRIYGYTF
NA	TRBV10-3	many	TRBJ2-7	TGTGCCATCAGCGGAGACTCCAATGGGGACGAGCAGTACTTC	CAISGDSNGDEQYF
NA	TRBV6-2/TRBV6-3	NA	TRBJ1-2	TGTGCCAGCAGTGAGGCAGTTCATGGCTACACCTTC	CASSEAVHGYTF
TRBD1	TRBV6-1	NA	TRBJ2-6	TGTGCCGGCAGGCCCTACAGGGGCAGGTCAGCTGGGGCCAACGTCCTGACTTTC	CAGRPYRGRSAGANVLTF
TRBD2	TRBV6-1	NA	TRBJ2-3	TGTGCCAGCAAGGGGGGTGGACTAGCAGCTAGCACAGATACGCAGTATTTT	CASKGGGLAASTDTQYF
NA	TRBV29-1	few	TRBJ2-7	TGCAGCGTTGACTTCGGGGGTAACGAGCAGTACTTC	CSVDFGGNEQYF
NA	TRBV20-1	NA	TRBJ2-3	TGCAGTGCTAGAGTGGGGGTGCGAGATACGCAGTATTTT	CSARVGVRDTQYF
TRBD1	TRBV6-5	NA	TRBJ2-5	TGTGCCAGCAGTTACTCGTGGGTGGACAGGGCCCACCAAGAGACCCAGTACTTC	CASSYSWVDRAHQETQYF
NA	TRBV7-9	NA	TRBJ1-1	TGTGCCAGCAGCTCCACGGCGCGCCCGAACACTGAAGCTTTCTTT	CASSSTARPNTEAFF
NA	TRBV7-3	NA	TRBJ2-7	TGTGCCAGCAGCTTAAGGGCGGGCCCCTACGAGCAGTACTTC	CASSLRAGPYEQYF
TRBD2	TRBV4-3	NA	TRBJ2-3	TGCGCCAGCAGCCAAGATGCAGCCCGGGGGGGTGTATCAGATACGCAGTATTTT	CASSQDAARGGVSDTQYF
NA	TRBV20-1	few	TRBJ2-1	TGCAGTGCTACCCCGTCACTTACCTACAATGAGCAGTTCTTC	CSATPSLTYNEQFF
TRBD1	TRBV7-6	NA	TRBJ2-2	TGTGCCAGCAGCCCGGGCCGGGACAGATACACCGGGGAGCTGTTTTTT	CASSPGRDRYTGELFF
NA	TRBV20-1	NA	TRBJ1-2	TGCAGTGCTAGAGAGGACGACAGGAACTATGGCTACACCTTC	CSAREDDRNYGYTF
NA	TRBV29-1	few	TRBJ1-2	TGCAGCGTTGACTATAAGGATAACTATGGCTACACCTTC	CSVDYKDNYGYTF
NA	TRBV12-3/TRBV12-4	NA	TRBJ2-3	TGTGCCAGCAGTGAAAGCGGACTCACTCACACAGATACGCAGTATTTT	CASSESGLTHTDTQYF
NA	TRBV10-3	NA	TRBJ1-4	TGTGCCATCGGCGGAGGGTCTAATGAAAAACTGTTTTTT	CAIGGGSNEKLFF
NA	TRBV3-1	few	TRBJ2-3	TGTGCCAGCAGCCAACAGGGGTCCGCAGATACGCAGTATTTT	CASSQQGSADTQYF